These 4 T cell receptor beta chains came from one sample sequenced in a study of blood T cells in healthy people across ages. It was with a sample-barcoded 5' primer and a J-beta primer mix that a second PCR of about 6 to 11 cycles was run. TCRdb independently ran MiXCR on the 5' RACE reads; one entry per CDR3 protein. The data hold nearly 800,000 distinct CDR3 sequences, with 25% observed a single time. The data were also submitted as part of a second study, on T cells of mothers and their children.

Sequencing input: blood. The receptors stem from a boy aged 10-17 years in good health.

This clonotype was counted a few times. The CDR3 bases are TGCAGTGTTGGCGCAGGGGGCCAGTCCTACAATGAGCAGTTCTTC. Amino acids: CSVGAGGQSYNEQFF. This rearrangement joins TRBV20-1 to TRBJ2-1, with 8 bases fitting TRBD1. CDR3 length: 15 amino acids. Germline CDR1 and CDR2: DFQATT and SNEGSKA (reference sequence). The ends lost 7 bases at V and 1 base at J; junction bases unmatched: 9.

The rearrangement links TRBV5-8 to TRBJ2-4; 8 nucleotides agree with TRBD1. This CDR3 is 17 amino acids long. The junction had 8 bases not matched to a gene; V was cut back by 2 bases and J by 1 base. Looked up from germline, CDR1 is SGHTS and CDR2 is YDEGEE. CDR3 nucleotides: TGTGCCAGCAGCTTAAAAGGACAGGGTCTCGCCAAAAACATTCAGTACTTC. As protein: CASSLKGQGLAKNIQYF.

The rearrangement joins TRBV11-2 to TRBJ2-2, with 12 bases lining up with TRBD2. This CDR3 region has 17 residues. Per the germline V gene, CDR1 is SGHAT and CDR2 is FQNNGV. J lost 4 bases, V lost 3 bases, and 6 bases had no gene match. CDR3 region: CASSFLAGGRITGELFF. In DNA form, the CDR3 reads TGTGCCAGCAGCTTTCTAGCGGGAGGGCGTATCACCGGGGAGCTGTTTTTT.

This clonotype was counted only a few times. The J gene is TRBJ2-7, the V gene TRBV12-3 or TRBV12-4, with 10 bases aligning to TRBD1. The closer fit of TRBJ2-1 to the DNA end suggests the J call may be wrong. The CDR3 contains 14 residues. CDR3 sequence reads: CASRWTGGSDEQFF. In nucleotides, the CDR3 is TGTGCCAGCAGATGGACAGGGGGTAGCGATGAGCAGTTCTTC.